This T cell receptor (beta chain) is from a study of post-analysis software for immune sequencing data. Study overall: The cohort encompassed relapsing-remitting, secondary progressive and progressive-relapsing multiple sclerosis disease courses. Study results and limitations: Those with multiple sclerosis, the patient group, showed significantly lower normalized Chao1 diversity than controls.

In regard to this clonotype: Its antigen is still unknown.

Prepared libraries of TCR beta cDNA carried unique molecular identifiers. TCRdb fed the PCR reads into MiXCR, producing one record per CDR3 protein. The repertoire consists of about 200,000 distinct CDR3 sequences, with 29% occurring once and the leading ten covering approximately 3.6%. The sample comprised blood. The TCR originated in a girl aged 2-17 years with multiple sclerosis.

The CDR3 loop reads CASGPGQSSQYF. The CDR3 DNA sequence: TGCGCCAGCGGCCCGGGCCAATCATCGCAGTATTTT. The V gene is TRBV5-1, the J gene TRBJ2-3, with D unclear. Germline-derived CDR1 and CDR2 are SGHRS and YFSETQ. Trimming removed 7 bases from V and 10 bases from J, with 16 bases in between. There are 12 residues in the CDR3.